This T cell receptor (beta chain) was profiled in a study of blood T cell repertoires in COVID-19. The authors' processing: It was from reference gene primer amplification that nucleated cell counts were estimated. Some clones are missing from TCRdb's copy, which holds only in-frame ones; the method was immunoSEQ multiplex PCR. V and J calls and clone size are those listed in that table; D and trimming were worked out from the DNA. The repertoire holds around 270,000 clones, with over 75% as singletons. The CDR3 is 15 residues long. Trimming stripped 0 bases from V and 4 bases from J, with 13 bases between. Germline V gene sequence: CDR1 SGHNT, CDR2 YYREEE (reference sequence). The study recruited people aged about 18 to 95 years across around 23 US areas. Allocation to cohorts depended on clinical history reported by the participants. Contact with a PCR-confirmed or clinician-diagnosed COVID-19 case occurred within 2 weeks of entry.

The specimen was PBMCs or T cells enriched from blood (not recorded which). The chain has TRBV5-4 and TRBJ1-2; D gene uncertain. This receptor was taken from a woman aged 40-49 years who had been exposed to COVID-19. CDR3 residues: CASSLEEVGSYGYTF. CDR3 DNA sequence: TGTGCCAGCAGCTTGGAGGAGGTGGGCTCCTATGGCTACACCTTC.